These 17 T cell receptor beta chains share one sample of origin, sequenced in a study of cytomegalovirus exposure and HLA in healthy donors. Use of 60 Vbeta and 13 Jbeta primers characterized the PCR. The assay was immunoSEQ multiplex PCR, and TCRdb's table has in-frame clones only and misses some. The table records some 190,000 clones, less than 90% of them present only once. Material: PBMCs. The receptors shown here come from a woman aged 25 to 39 in good health and CMV-seronegative.

V usage is TRBV2 and J usage is TRBJ1-4, with TRBD1 matching 8 bases. Germline V gene sequence: CDR1 SNHLY, CDR2 FYNNEI. V shed 5 bases and J 5 bases; nucleotides not matched to a gene: 7. The CDR3 runs to 15 residues. The CDR3 nucleotides read TGTGCCAGCAGTCTAGACAGGGGAAGAAATGAAAAACTGTTTTTT. Amino acids: CASSLDRGRNEKLFF.

The V gene is TRBV9, the J gene TRBJ1-3; D remains ambiguous. The germline V and J ends were trimmed by 4 bases and 0 bases, with 8 bases remaining between them. The CDR3 is made up of 14 amino acids. Looked up from germline, CDR1 is SGDLS and CDR2 is YYNGEE. CDR3 DNA sequence: TGTGCCAGCAGCCCCCTCCCCTCTGGAAACACCATATATTTT. Translated, it gives CASSPLPSGNTIYF.

The chain carries TRBV10-2 and TRBJ2-3, with a tentative D call TRBD1 (6 bases). Germline CDR1 reads WSHSY; CDR2 reads SAAADI. There are 13 residues in the CDR3. The ends were cut back, 6 bases at V and 4 bases at J, with 11 bases in the middle. CDR3 bases: TGCGCCAGCAGAGACTCAGGGGCAGATACGCAGTATTTT. Translation gives CASRDSGADTQYF.

This clone is a singleton in its sample. The rearrangement uses TRBV5-1 and TRBJ2-7; 10 nucleotides match TRBD1. The CDR3 consists of 14 residues. With V trimmed by 3 bases and J by 3 bases, 3 bases remained unmatched. CDR1 is SGHRS, CDR2 YFSETQ, per germline. The CDR3, as DNA: TGCGCCAGCAGCTCCGGGACAGGGGTCTACGAGCAGTACTTC. This gives the protein CASSSGTGVYEQYF.

The count of this clone is one. The V and J genes are TRBV2 and TRBJ2-3; 13 positions agree with TRBD2. The germline gives CDR1 SNHLY, CDR2 FYNNEI. CDR3 length: 15 amino acids. V lost 6 bases and J lost 3; bases outside the gene matches: 3. The CDR3 region has the DNA TGTGCCAGCAGAGCACTAGCGGGGGGGACAGATACGCAGTATTTT. Its protein product is CASRALAGGTDTQYF.

This chain joins TRBV13 and TRBJ2-7, with D perhaps TRBD1 (5 bases). Between the trimmed V and J ends, which lost 7 bases and 0 bases, there was a span of 13 bases. Germline CDR1 and CDR2: PRHDT and FYEKMQ (reference sequence). CDR3 length: 14 residues. The CDR3 DNA reads as TGTGCCAGCACCACGACAGAAAGCTCCTACGAGCAGTACTTC. Its protein is CASTTTESSYEQYF.

The chain links TRBV19 to TRBJ1-1; 7 bases align to TRBD1. Trimming took 5 bases from V and 2 from J; bases not matched to a gene: 8. Germline V CDR1 and CDR2: LNHDA, SQIVND (reference sequence). The CDR3 covers 15 residues. The CDR3 region has the DNA TGTGCCAGTAGTGGAACCGGGACAGTAAACACTGAAGCTTTCTTT. It yields the protein CASSGTGTVNTEAFF.

This clone has a single count. The chain's CDR3 is CSGLASYNEQFF. The CDR3 coding sequence is TGCAGCGGACTAGCGTCCTACAATGAGCAGTTCTTC. V gene TRBV29-1 combines with J gene TRBJ2-1; TRBD2 agrees at 8 bases. CDR3 length: 12 residues. Germline-derived CDR1 and CDR2 are SQVTM and ANQGSEA. J was trimmed by 1 base and V by 7 bases; bases with no gene match: 0.

The chain has TRBV6-7 and TRBJ2-2; maybe TRBD1 (6 bases). TRBV6-7 is noted as an ORF with a role that remains uncertain. The CDR3 runs 16 residues. Trimming took off 0 bases at V and 0 bases at J, with 8 bases between the two ends. The CDR3 is CASSYSGQTNTGELFF. For the CDR3, the DNA is TGTGCCAGCAGTTACTCCGGACAGACGAACACCGGGGAGCTGTTTTTT.

The rearrangement links TRBV28 to TRBJ2-7; 13 bases are shared with TRBD2. The CDR3 is made up of 15 amino acids. The trim removed 8 bases at V and 5 bases at J, leaving 9 bases unmatched. The V gene's germline CDR1 is MDHEN and CDR2 SYDVKM. CDR3 nucleotides: TGTGCCAGCCGTCGACTAGCGGGGGGCAGGGACGAGCAGTACTTC. Protein sequence: CASRRLAGGRDEQYF. The complete variable domain, with remaining parts taken from reference TRBV28 and TRBJ2-7, reads DVKVTQSSRYLVKRTGEKVFLECVQDMDHENMFWYRQDPGLGLRLIYFSYDVKMKEKGDIPEGYSVSREKKERFSLILESASTNQTSMYLCASRRLAGGRDEQYFGPGTRLTVT.

The chain carries TRBV6-1 and TRBJ1-1, with 7 bases matching TRBD1. The CDR3 spans 13 residues. The J segment lost 3 bases and the V segment lost 7 bases, leaving 5 bases of the junction unmatched. CDR1 MNHNS and CDR2 SASEGT come from the germline V gene. This CDR3 is CASTRDRDTEAFF. CDR3 coding DNA: TGTGCCAGCACCAGAGACAGGGACACTGAAGCTTTCTTT.

The chain couples TRBV4-2 to TRBJ2-1; D might be TRBD2 (5 bases). The CDR3 length is 17 residues. Germline assignment: CDR1 LGHNA and CDR2 YNFKEQ. Trimming removed 0 bases at V and 0 bases at J, with 12 bases between. CDR3 sequence: CASSQDDRRSSYNEQFF. CDR3 DNA: TGTGCCAGCAGCCAAGATGACCGGAGGTCCTCCTACAATGAGCAGTTCTTC.

This clone appeared a single time. The rearrangement links TRBV7-2 to TRBJ2-3; a weak D match, TRBD1 (5 bases). The CDR3 extends over 14 amino acids. Germline CDR1 reads SGHTA; CDR2 reads FQGNSA. Trimming removed 5 bases from V and 2 bases from J, with 11 bases in between. CDR3 sequence: CASSVDSSTDTQYF. The CDR3 region has the DNA TGTGCCAGCAGCGTCGACAGTTCCACAGATACGCAGTATTTT.

The V and J genes are TRBV4-1 and TRBJ2-7; TRBD2 matches 7 bases. CDR3 size: 14 residues. V shed 5 bases and J 0 bases; nucleotides not matched to a gene: 4. The germline CDR1 and CDR2 sequences are MGHRA and YSYEKL. Here the CDR3 DNA reads TGCGCCAGCAGCGGCCAGCGGGGCTCCTACGAGCAGTACTTC. Translating it yields CASSGQRGSYEQYF.

This chain connects TRBV27 to TRBJ1-1; 9 bases map to TRBD1. Germline CDR1 is MNHEY and CDR2 is SMNVEV (reference sequence). V was clipped by 5 bases and J by 3 bases; unmatched bases: 4. The CDR3 loop spans 14 amino acids. The CDR3: CASSPYRGHTEAFF. The CDR3 region has the DNA TGTGCCAGCAGTCCCTACAGGGGGCACACTGAAGCTTTCTTT.

The chain recombines TRBV6-5 with TRBJ1-1; possible D gene TRBD1, 6 bases. The V end was cut by 6 bases, the J end by 7 bases, with 18 bases between. Germline V gene data show CDR1 as MNHEY and CDR2 as SVGAGI. This CDR3 is built from 14 residues. The CDR3 is CASRKTGSFSEAFF. CDR3 nucleotide sequence: TGTGCCAGCAGGAAGACAGGCTCTTTTAGTGAAGCTTTCTTT.

The CDR3 here is CASSPVGDYYEQYF. As DNA, the CDR3 is TGTGCCAGCAGCCCCGTTGGGGACTACTACGAGCAGTACTTC. This chain uses TRBV7-9 with TRBJ2-7; 7 bases agree with TRBD2. After removal of 5 bases from V and 3 bases from J, the junction contained 7 bases not matched to a gene. Germline-derived CDR1 and CDR2 are SEHNR and FQNEAQ (reference sequence). CDR3 size: 14 residues.